These 14 T cell receptor beta chains came from one sample sequenced in a study of T cell responses to AZD1222 COVID-19 vaccine. Libraries were prepared by immunoSEQ multiplex PCR; TCRdb keeps only in-frame clonotypes and omits some of them. The profile covers over 85,000 clones, with roughly 89% appearing a single time and about 5.4% taken by the ten largest. Sequencing was performed on peripheral blood, taken 28 days after the second AZD1222 dose. The source is an adult who received the AZD1222 COVID-19 vaccine.

The V gene is TRBV10-3, the J gene TRBJ2-2; no firm D call. The CDR3 contains 14 residues. The germline V and J ends were trimmed by 3 bases and 1 base, with 6 bases remaining between them. Germline CDR1 and CDR2: ENHRY and SYGVKD. The CDR3 nucleotides are TGTGCCATCAGTGATTCGAAGAACACCGGGGAGCTGTTTTTT. Its translation is CAISDSKNTGELFF.

Here the CDR3 DNA reads TGTGCCAGCAGCCCGTTGACAGGGGGGCTAGGGTCGAATGGCTACACCTTC. Amino acids: CASSPLTGGLGSNGYTF. This sequence joins TRBV5-8 and TRBJ1-2, with 9 positions matching TRBD1. Per the germline V gene, CDR1 is SGHTS and CDR2 is YDEGEE. CDR3 size: 17 residues. V was clipped by 4 bases and J by 6 bases; unmatched bases: 16.

The CDR3 is CATSDRTGNTDTQYF. CDR3 nucleotide sequence: TGTGCCACCAGTGATAGGACAGGGAACACAGATACGCAGTATTTT. The chain recombines TRBV24-1 with TRBJ2-3; 8 positions agree with TRBD1. Germline loops: CDR1 KGHDR, CDR2 SFDVKD. V shed 3 bases, J shed 2 bases, and the junction held 3 bases outside the gene matches. The CDR3 is made up of 15 amino acids.

The J gene is TRBJ2-5, the V gene TRBV5-1; 10 nucleotides match TRBD2. With 2 bases clipped from V and 6 bases from J, the junction kept 7 bases outside the gene matches. The CDR3 extends over 15 amino acids. Germline V gene data show CDR1 as SGHRS and CDR2 as YFSETQ. CDR3: CASSLGLADIQTQYF. CDR3 in DNA: TGCGCCAGCAGCTTAGGACTAGCGGACATTCAGACCCAGTACTTC.

V is TRBV20-1 and J is TRBJ2-7; possibly TRBD1 for D (5 bases). There are 15 residues in the CDR3. The germline V and J ends were trimmed by 3 bases and 2 bases, with 17 bases remaining between them. Germline CDR1 is DFQATT and CDR2 is SNEGSKA (reference sequence). CDR3 sequence (DNA): TGCAGTGCTAGTGCTGGGGAACAGGCAACCTACGAGCAGTACTTC. Residues: CSASAGEQATYEQYF.

V is TRBV29-1 and J is TRBJ1-2; D may be TRBD1 (5 bases). The CDR3 has 15 amino acids. Germline V gene lookup returns CDR1 SQVTM and CDR2 ANQGSEA. V was pared by 0 bases and J by 8 bases, with 19 bases between. The chain's CDR3 is CSVEDREGNSFGYTF. CDR3 sequence (DNA): TGCAGCGTTGAAGATCGTGAGGGGAATTCGTTCGGCTACACCTTC.

V and J are TRBV15 and TRBJ2-2; the D gene is possibly TRBD2 (5 bases). Trimming took 2 bases from V and 0 from J, leaving 22 bases between them. Germline V gives CDR1 LNHNV, CDR2 YYDKDF (reference sequence). The CDR3 runs to 20 residues. The DNA of the CDR3 is TGTGCCACCAGCAGAAACCAGACTTCTTCGGGGAATGCGAACACCGGGGAGCTGTTTTTT. This encodes CATSRNQTSSGNANTGELFF.

CDR3 amino acids: CASSSRTGGRETQYF. The CDR3, as DNA: TGTGCCAGCAGCTCACGGACAGGGGGGCGGGAGACCCAGTACTTC. The chain joins TRBV11-3 to TRBJ2-5; 10 positions match TRBD1. Unmatched junction bases numbered 7, after V lost 4 bases and J lost 5 bases. The germline V gene has CDR1 SGHNT and CDR2 YENEEA. The CDR3 is 15 residues long.

This rearrangement joins TRBV11-2 to TRBJ2-2; 8 nucleotides align to TRBD2. The germline V gene has CDR1 SGHAT and CDR2 FQNNGV. Trimming cost V 1 base and J 7 bases; bases outside gene matches: 5. The length of the CDR3 is 15 residues. The CDR3 DNA reads as TGTGCCAGCAGCTTAGTCGGGGGGGCGAACGGGGAGCTGTTTTTT. It encodes CASSLVGGANGELFF.

V and J are TRBV27 and TRBJ2-4, with TRBD1 matching over 10 bases. Looked up from germline, CDR1 is MNHEY and CDR2 is SMNVEV (reference sequence). There are 17 residues in the CDR3. J gave up 7 bases and V 5 bases, and 14 bases lay outside the gene matches. As DNA, the CDR3 is TGTGCCAGCAGTCCGAGACAGGGGGCGTTGTCAGAGAACATTCAGTACTTC. Translated: CASSPRQGALSENIQYF.

This clone was detected once. The chain is built from TRBV7-6 and TRBJ1-1, with a possible D match to TRBD1 (6 bases). This CDR3 is built from 18 residues. Trimming left V 1 base short and J 4 bases short, with 22 bases between. Looked up from germline, CDR1 is SGHVS and CDR2 is FNYEAQ. The CDR3 region is CASSLEAGESGAVTEAFF. For the CDR3, the DNA is TGTGCCAGCAGCTTAGAAGCAGGGGAAAGTGGGGCGGTCACTGAAGCTTTCTTT. The full variable domain, rest sourced from reference TRBV7-6 and TRBJ1-1, is GAGVSQSPRYKVTKRGQDVALRCDPISGHVSLYWYRQALGQGPEFLTYFNYEAQQDKSGLPNDRFSAERPEGSISTLTIQRTEQRDSAMYRCASSLEAGESGAVTEAFFGQGTRLTVV.

Only a few counts were recorded for this clone. The chain couples TRBV14 to TRBJ2-6; no definite D call. The V end was cut by 3 bases, the J end by 5 bases, with 8 bases between. The germline CDR1 and CDR2 sequences are SGHDN and FVKESK. The CDR3 extends over 14 amino acids. The CDR3 region has the DNA TGTGCCAGCAGCCAGCCCGGGTGGGCCAACGTCCTGACTTTC. Translation gives CASSQPGWANVLTF.

The chain joins TRBV25-1 to TRBJ1-6; D uncertain. V was clipped by 3 bases and J by 12 bases, with 24 bases between them. CDR1 and CDR2 from the germline V gene are MGHDK and SYGVNS. This CDR3 spans 17 amino acids. The CDR3 sequence: CASSDSPGKAGIGPLHF. DNA of the CDR3: TGTGCCAGCAGTGATTCCCCGGGGAAGGCCGGGATAGGACCCCTCCACTTT.

The V call is TRBV5-6, the J call TRBJ1-2; maybe TRBD1 (5 bases). The germline gives CDR1 SGHDT, CDR2 YYEEEE. This CDR3 has 15 residues. V was trimmed by 3 bases and J by 4 bases, leaving 16 bases between them. In nucleotides, the CDR3 is TGTGCCAGCAGCTGGGGGGACGTACAACCCTATGGCTACACCTTC. Amino acid sequence: CASSWGDVQPYGYTF.